These 25 T cell receptor beta chains originate from one sample sequenced in a study of blood T cell repertoires in COVID-19. Some clones are missing from TCRdb's copy, which holds only in-frame ones; the method was immunoSEQ multiplex PCR. The profile covers nearly 25,000 clones, with 81% appearing a single time and less than 2.5% taken by the ten largest. Material: peripheral blood. These TCRs come from a woman aged 70-85 years with COVID-19, enrolled during active disease.

The V and J genes are TRBV2 and TRBJ1-1; D unclear. The CDR3 consists of 17 residues. Trimming removed 2 bases from V and 4 bases from J, with 20 bases in between. Germline CDR1 and CDR2: SNHLY and FYNNEI. CDR3: CASSESPLRDRGTEAFF. CDR3 bases: TGTGCCAGCAGTGAAAGTCCTTTAAGAGATCGGGGCACTGAAGCTTTCTTT.

CDR3 coding DNA: TGTGCCAGCAGTGAATCGGTCAGGGGAAACACCATATATTTT. It codes for CASSESVRGNTIYF. This chain links TRBV25-1 with TRBJ1-3, with unresolved D. The CDR3 length is 14 residues. V lost 1 base and J lost 4, with 8 bases in between. Germline V CDR1 and CDR2: MGHDK, SYGVNS.

The J gene is TRBJ2-3, the V gene TRBV11-3; 8 nucleotides align to TRBD2. The J segment lost 4 bases and the V segment lost 1 base, leaving 7 bases of the junction unmatched. Germline CDR1 and CDR2: SGHNT and YENEEA. The length of the CDR3 is 16 residues. The DNA for the CDR3 is TGTGCCAGCAGCTTAGGACAGCGGGAGAAGGCAGATACGCAGTATTTT. As protein: CASSLGQREKADTQYF.

V gene TRBV29-1 combines with J gene TRBJ1-6, with TRBD1 identical over 7 bases. Germline V gene data show CDR1 as SQVTM and CDR2 as ANQGSEA. CDR3 length: 12 residues. V trimming: 6 bases; J trimming: 6 bases; junction bases outside the gene matches: 2. The chain's CDR3 is CSVRDSNSPLHF. The DNA of the CDR3 is TGCAGCGTAAGGGACAGTAATTCACCCCTCCACTTT.

The chain recombines TRBV5-1 with TRBJ2-7, with TRBD1 matching 11 bases. This CDR3 has 14 residues. The trim removed 3 bases at V and 6 bases at J, leaving 5 bases unmatched. Germline loops: CDR1 SGHRS, CDR2 YFSETQ. This chain's CDR3 is CASSSSGTGGEQYF. The CDR3 DNA is TGCGCCAGCAGCTCCTCCGGGACAGGGGGCGAGCAGTACTTC.

J is TRBJ2-5 and V is TRBV24-1, with TRBD2 matching over 10 bases. From germline, CDR1 is KGHDR and CDR2 SFDVKD. This CDR3 has 15 amino acids. The junction had 9 bases not matched to a gene; V was cut back by 9 bases and J by 3 bases. CDR3 amino acids: CATPRLAGAEETQYF. In DNA, the CDR3 is TGTGCCACCCCACGGCTAGCGGGAGCAGAAGAGACCCAGTACTTC.

This sequence joins TRBV7-8 and TRBJ1-1, with D hard to call. There are 13 residues in the CDR3. The germline V gene has CDR1 SGHVS and CDR2 FQNEAQ. Trimming shortened V by 0 bases and J by 9 bases, and 11 bases separated the two germline ends. The CDR3 region has the DNA TGTGCCAGCAGCTTAGCCGCTGAGGGCCAAGCTTTCTTT. Residues: CASSLAAEGQAFF.

V and J are TRBV7-9 and TRBJ2-5; D is possibly TRBD1 (5 bases). Deletions cut 5 bases from V and 4 bases from J, with 11 bases between. The CDR3 contains 13 residues. Germline V gene data show CDR1 as SEHNR and CDR2 as FQNEAQ (reference sequence). The CDR3 DNA reads TGTGCCAGCAGCAAAAGGGGCGGAGAGACCCAGTACTTC. Translated, it gives CASSKRGGETQYF.

J is TRBJ2-1 and V is TRBV9, with 10 bases fitting TRBD2. The CDR3 sequence is 17 residues long. After removal of 3 bases from V and 7 bases from J, the junction contained 13 bases not matched to a gene. The germline CDR1 and CDR2 sequences are SGDLS and YYNGEE. The CDR3: CASSGYPSAGGTNEQFF. In DNA form, the CDR3 reads TGTGCCAGCAGCGGTTACCCGTCAGCGGGGGGGACGAATGAGCAGTTCTTC.

The rearrangement links TRBV24-1 to TRBJ1-2; perhaps TRBD1 as D (6 bases). This CDR3 comprises 13 residues. Deletions cut 10 bases from V and 6 bases from J, with 17 bases between. CDR1 and CDR2 (germline): KGHDR, SFDVKD. DNA of the CDR3: TGTGCCACAGAACCCGGGGGGGGCCATGGCTACACCTTC. It codes for CATEPGGGHGYTF.

The CDR3 DNA reads as TGTGCCAGCAGTGGTGGGGGGGCGAAAGGATCGGGCACCGGGGAGCTGTTTTTT. It encodes CASSGGGAKGSGTGELFF. The chain combines TRBV6-1 with TRBJ2-2, with a possible D match to TRBD2 (7 bases). The germline V and J ends were trimmed by 4 bases and 4 bases, with 22 bases remaining between them. This CDR3 is built from 18 residues. CDR1 and CDR2 from the germline V gene are MNHNS and SASEGT.

V gene TRBV21-1 combines with J gene TRBJ2-4; the DNA was not compared with TRBD1, the D call given in the table. TRBV21-1 is listed as a pseudogene. CDR3 length: 15 residues. The CDR3, as DNA: TGTGCCAGCAGCAAACCCGACAGGGGCAAAAACATTCAGTACTTC. Amino acids: CASSKPDRGKNIQYF.

The J gene is TRBJ1-1, the V gene TRBV7-2, with 8 nucleotides matching TRBD1. The CDR3 sequence is 14 residues long. CDR1 is SGHTA and CDR2 is FQGNSA in the germline V gene. V trimming: 5 bases; J trimming: 0 bases; junction bases outside the gene matches: 2. CDR3 bases: TGTGCCAGCAGCCGGGACAGGATGAACACTGAAGCTTTCTTT. The encoded protein is CASSRDRMNTEAFF.

V and J are TRBV6-5 and TRBJ2-7; D unresolved. The CDR3 is made up of 13 amino acids. Germline CDR1 MNHEY, CDR2 SVGAGI. V lost 5 bases, J lost 4 bases, and 12 bases lay in between. DNA for the CDR3: TGTGCCAGCAGTCCCTCTAGTGGGTACGAGCAGTACGTC. The encoded protein is CASSPSSGYEQYV.

V is TRBV28 and J is TRBJ2-3; 7 bases are shared with TRBD1. Germline V gene lookup returns CDR1 MDHEN and CDR2 SYDVKM. The CDR3 is 16 residues long. J gave up 0 bases and V 7 bases, and 10 bases lay outside the gene matches. The DNA for the CDR3 is TGTGCCAGCAATCCGCCCGGGACAGCTAGCACAGATACGCAGTATTTT. Translation gives CASNPPGTASTDTQYF.

Here the CDR3 reads CASSFSSYNSPLHF. For the CDR3, the DNA is TGTGCCAGCAGTTTTAGCTCCTATAATTCACCCCTCCACTTT. The J gene is TRBJ1-6, the V gene TRBV7-9; D gene unclear. V was trimmed by 6 bases and J by 0 bases, leaving 6 bases between them. The CDR3 has 14 residues. CDR1 is SEHNR, CDR2 FQNEAQ, per germline (reference sequence).

The rearrangement joins TRBV5-4 to TRBJ2-4; 8 bases are a match to TRBD2. This CDR3 is 16 amino acids long. Germline V gene lookup returns CDR1 SGHNT and CDR2 YYREEE (reference sequence). The ends lost 3 bases at V and 0 bases at J; junction bases unmatched: 5. The DNA for the CDR3 is TGTGCCAGCAGCTCCGGGGGGGGTCTAGCCAAAAACATTCAGTACTTC. Translating it yields CASSSGGGLAKNIQYF.

In this sample, this clone turned up a few times. The chain combines TRBV7-9 with TRBJ1-3, with no clear D. The CDR3 extends over 12 amino acids. Between the trimmed V and J ends, which lost 7 bases and 8 bases, there was a span of 12 bases. Germline V gives CDR1 SEHNR, CDR2 FQNEAQ (reference sequence). CDR3 in amino acids: CASTLREYTIYF. The CDR3 DNA reads as TGTGCCAGCACCTTGAGGGAGTACACCATATATTTT.

The chain has TRBV11-2 and TRBJ2-1, with TRBD1 identical over 9 bases. The V gene end was trimmed by 5 bases and the J gene end by 8 bases; junction bases not matched to a gene: 10. Germline V CDR1 and CDR2: SGHAT, FQNNGV. The CDR3 extends over 15 amino acids. CDR3 residues: CASSTGTGYRDEQFF. CDR3 DNA sequence: TGTGCCAGCAGCACCGGGACAGGGTATAGGGATGAGCAGTTCTTC.

The chain has TRBV28 and TRBJ2-2; D is perhaps TRBD2 (6 bases). The length of the CDR3 is 18 residues. Germline V gene lookup returns CDR1 MDHEN and CDR2 SYDVKM. The ends were cut back, 5 bases at V and 5 bases at J, with 24 bases in the middle. CDR3 nucleotide sequence: TGTGCCAGCAGTCCCTCCCCTTTCGGGAGTTTAAGAACCGGGGAGCTGTTTTTT. It translates to CASSPSPFGSLRTGELFF.

This clone was observed a single time. This chain's CDR3 is CASSERGSSEQYF. CDR3 bases: TGTGCCAGCAGTGAAAGGGGGAGTAGCGAGCAGTACTTC. This chain joins TRBV6-1 and TRBJ2-7; possibly TRBD1 for D (6 bases). Germline V CDR1 and CDR2: MNHNS, SASEGT. The CDR3 runs to 13 residues. V lost 2 bases and J 6 bases, leaving 11 bases between the germline ends.

This rearrangement joins TRBV30 to TRBJ1-6; D remains unclear. Per germline, CDR1 GTSNPN and CDR2 SVGIG (reference sequence). The CDR3 extends over 12 amino acids. Between the trimmed V and J ends, which lost 8 bases and 2 bases, there was a span of 7 bases. CDR3 nucleotides: TGTGCCGTAGTAACCTATAATTCACCCCTCCACTTT. Its protein product is CAVVTYNSPLHF.

The chain carries TRBV6-5 and TRBJ2-2, with 14 bases identical to TRBD2. Germline CDR1 and CDR2: MNHEY and SVGAGI. This CDR3 is 15 amino acids long. V lost 8 bases to trimming and J lost 8 bases; unmatched junction nucleotides: 7. The CDR3 sequence: CASDRGLAGAGELFF. For the CDR3, the DNA is TGTGCCAGCGACCGGGGACTAGCGGGAGCTGGGGAGCTGTTTTTT.

The gene calls are TRBV2 and TRBJ2-7, with TRBD1 matching over 12 bases. The germline V gene encodes CDR1 SNHLY and CDR2 FYNNEI. Germline trimming cut 6 bases from V and 5 bases from J; bases unmatched to any gene: 8. The CDR3 is made up of 15 amino acids. CDR3: CASRVTGTGGNEQYV. CDR3 coding DNA: TGTGCCAGCAGGGTAACCGGGACAGGGGGCAACGAGCAGTACGTC.

The chain has TRBV28 and TRBJ2-7, with 7 positions matching TRBD1. Unmatched junction bases numbered 7, after V lost 7 bases and J lost 4 bases. CDR1 is MDHEN and CDR2 is SYDVKM in the germline V gene. CDR3 length: 13 amino acids. The CDR3: CASKGTEKYEQYV. The CDR3 DNA follows: TGTGCCAGCAAGGGGACAGAGAAATACGAGCAGTACGTC.